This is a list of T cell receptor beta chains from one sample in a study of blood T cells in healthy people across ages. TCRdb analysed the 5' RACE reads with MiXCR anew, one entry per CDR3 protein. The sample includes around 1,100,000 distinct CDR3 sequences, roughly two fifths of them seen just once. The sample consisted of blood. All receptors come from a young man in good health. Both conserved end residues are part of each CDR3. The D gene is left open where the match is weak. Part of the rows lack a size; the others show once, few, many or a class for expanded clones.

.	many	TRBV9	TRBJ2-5	TGTGCCAGCAGCGACGGCAGGGATGAGACCCAGTACTTC	CASSDGRDETQYF
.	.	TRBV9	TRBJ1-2	TGTGCCAGCAGCGTCGGACAGATAGCTAACTATGGCTACACCTTC	CASSVGQIANYGYTF
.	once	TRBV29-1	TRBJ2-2	TGCAGCGGAGGGGTAACCGGGGAGCTGTTTTTT	CSGGVTGELFF
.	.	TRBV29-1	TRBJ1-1	TGCAGCGGGAGTTGGGGCACTGAAGCTTTCTTT	CSGSWGTEAFF
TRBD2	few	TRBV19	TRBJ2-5	TGTGCCAGTAGTATGTCTGCCCCGGGACTACCGTACTTC	CASSMSAPGLPYF
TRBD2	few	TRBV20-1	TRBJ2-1	TGCAGTGCTACCCAGCGGGGGGGAACCTACAATGAGCAGTTCTTC	CSATQRGGTYNEQFF
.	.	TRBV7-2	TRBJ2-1	TGTACCAGCAGCGTAGACGGTAACAATGAGCAGTTCTTC	CTSSVDGNNEQFF
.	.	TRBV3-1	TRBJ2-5	TGTGCCAGCAGCCAAGTTGCGTCTGAGACCCAGTACTTC	CASSQVASETQYF
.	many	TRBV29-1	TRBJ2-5	TGCAGCGTTGAAGTTACGGGGAAAGGGACCCAGTACTTC	CSVEVTGKGTQYF
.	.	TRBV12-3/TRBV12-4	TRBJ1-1	TGTGCCAGCAGTCCCACCACGGGGGGGGAAACTTACACTGAAGCTTTCTTT	CASSPTTGGETYTEAFF
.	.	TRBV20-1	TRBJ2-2	TGCAGTGCTAGAGATCGTAGGTCGAACACCGGGGAGCTGTTTTTT	CSARDRRSNTGELFF